The clone carrying this T cell receptor (beta chain) turned up a few times. The data stem from a study of blood T cell repertoires in COVID-19. Study-wide context: Acute and convalescent COVID-19 samples came from the United States, Italy and Spain.

V lost 0 bases and J lost 2, with 8 bases in between. The CDR3 totals 15 residues. Per germline, CDR1 KGHSH and CDR2 LQKENI. In the original analysis: Estimation of nucleated cell counts relied on the amplification of reference gene primers. Data came from immunoSEQ multiplex PCR; TCRdb stores just in-frame clones and leaves some out. The V and J calls and clone size were taken over from that table, and D and trimming were inferred from the DNA. This table holds more than 200,000 clones, approximately 86% found once. Self-reported history from a screening survey and questionnaire set each donor's cohort. Recovered status applied to Cohort 3 donors who had two consecutive negative PCRs. It also applied to those with clearance or with symptom resolution.

The rearrangement links TRBV18 to TRBJ1-3, with D maybe TRBD1 (5 bases). The TCR sequence derives from a woman in her fifties or sixties who had recovered from COVID-19. What was sequenced was PBMCs or T cells enriched from blood (not recorded which). The CDR3 nucleotides are TGTGCCAGCTCACCACCGGGACTTACTGGAAACACCATATATTTT. Its translation is CASSPPGLTGNTIYF.